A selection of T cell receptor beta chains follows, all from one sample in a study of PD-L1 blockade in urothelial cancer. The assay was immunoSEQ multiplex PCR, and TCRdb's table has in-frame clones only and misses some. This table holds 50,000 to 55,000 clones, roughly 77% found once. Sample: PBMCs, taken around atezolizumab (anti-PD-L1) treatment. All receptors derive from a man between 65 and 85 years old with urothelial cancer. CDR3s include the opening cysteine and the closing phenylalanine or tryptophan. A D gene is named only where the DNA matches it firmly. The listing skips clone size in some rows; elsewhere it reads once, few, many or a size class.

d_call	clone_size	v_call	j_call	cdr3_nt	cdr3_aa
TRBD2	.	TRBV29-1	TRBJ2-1	TGCAGCGTGTCTAGCGGGGGGGCAGCTCTGGAGCAGTTCTTC	CSVSSGGAALEQFF
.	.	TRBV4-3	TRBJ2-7	TGCGCCAGCAGCCGAGATCGGCGCGGAACCTACGAGCAGTACTTC	CASSRDRRGTYEQYF
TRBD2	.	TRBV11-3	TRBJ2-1	TGTGCCAGCAGCCTACTCCTCAACTCTAGCGGGAGGGCCCCGAGAAATGAGCAGTTCTTC	CASSLLLNSSGRAPRNEQFF
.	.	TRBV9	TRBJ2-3	TGTGCCAGCAGCCCACGACGGTCAGGGTACACAGATACGCAGTATTTT	CASSPRRSGYTDTQYF
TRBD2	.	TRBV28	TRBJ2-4	TGTGCCAGCAGTCTCGGGGGGGCCAAAAACATTCAGTACTTC	CASSLGGAKNIQYF
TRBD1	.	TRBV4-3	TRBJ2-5	TGCGCCAGCAGCCAAGAGACAGGGATGCAAGAGACCCAGTACTTC	CASSQETGMQETQYF
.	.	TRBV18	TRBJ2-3	TGTGCCAGCTCACCACCAAAGGGGGGCACAGATACGCAGTATTTT	CASSPPKGGTDTQYF
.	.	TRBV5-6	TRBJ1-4	TGTGCCAGCAGCTTGGTGAGGGTCCAGACTAATGAAAAACTGTTTTTT	CASSLVRVQTNEKLFF
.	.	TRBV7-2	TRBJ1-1	TGTGCCAGCAGCTCACTTATGCACACTGAAGCTTTCTTT	CASSSLMHTEAFF
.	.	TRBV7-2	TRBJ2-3	TGTGCCAGCAGCTTAGCTTACTGGGCCCCTGGGGATACGCAGTATTTT	CASSLAYWAPGDTQYF
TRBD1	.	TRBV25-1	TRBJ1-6	TGTGCCAGCAGGCCGGGACAGAAACATTCACCCCTCCACTTT	CASRPGQKHSPLHF
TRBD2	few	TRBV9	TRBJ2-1	TGTGCCAGCAGCGGTACCGGCGGGGGATCTGATGAGCAGTTCTTC	CASSGTGGGSDEQFF
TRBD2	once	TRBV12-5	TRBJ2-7	TGTGCTAGTGGTTTGGTACTAGGACTAGCGGCCGAGCAGTACTTC	CASGLVLGLAAEQYF
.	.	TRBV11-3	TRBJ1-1	TGTGCCAGCAGCTTAGACAGCACTGAAGCTTTCTTT	CASSLDSTEAFF
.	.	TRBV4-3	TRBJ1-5	TGCGCCAGCAGCCAAGATCAGTCTTTCAATCAGCCCCAGCATTTT	CASSQDQSFNQPQHF
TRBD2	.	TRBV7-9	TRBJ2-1	TGTGCCAGCAGCTTGGGGAGGGAGAATGAGCAGTTCTTC	CASSLGRENEQFF
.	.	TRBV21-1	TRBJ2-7	TGTGCCAGCAGCAAAGCCAGTCACTTGGCGGGCCCATCGACTAGCGGGAGTACCTACGAGCAGTACTTC	CASSKASHLAGPSTSGSTYEQYF
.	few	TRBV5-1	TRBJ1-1	TGCGCCAGCAGCTTGGCCGCAGGGCTCACTGAAGCTTTCTTT	CASSLAAGLTEAFF
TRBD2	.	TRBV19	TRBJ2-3	TGTGCCAGTAGTCTTAGCGGGAGCTATACGCAGTATTTT	CASSLSGSYTQYF
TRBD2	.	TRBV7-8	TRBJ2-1	TGTGCCAGCAGCTTAATCCTAGCGGGAGTTTCCTACAATGAGCAGTTCTTC	CASSLILAGVSYNEQFF
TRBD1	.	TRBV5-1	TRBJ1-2	TGCGCCAGCAGCTTGGCGACAGGGACTAACTATGGCTACACCTTC	CASSLATGTNYGYTF
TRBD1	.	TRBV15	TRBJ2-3	TGTGCCACCAGCACCCTACCGGGACAGGGGCAGTATTTT	CATSTLPGQGQYF
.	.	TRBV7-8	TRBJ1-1	TGTGCCAGCAGCTTGGTGGGGGGAAACACTGAAGCTTTCTTT	CASSLVGGNTEAFF
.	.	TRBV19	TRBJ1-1	TGTGCCAGTAGTGTACAGGGGAACACTGAAGCTTTCTTT	CASSVQGNTEAFF
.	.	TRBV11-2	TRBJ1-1	TGTGCCAGCAGCTTAGACGGCAGACGGGACACTGAAGCTTTCTTT	CASSLDGRRDTEAFF
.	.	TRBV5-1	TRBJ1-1	TGCGCCAGCAGCTTGGGAGACAGTGTGAACACTGAAGCTTTCTTT	CASSLGDSVNTEAFF
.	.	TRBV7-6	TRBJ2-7	TGTGCCAGCAGCTTAGGTCCGGGGTACTCCTACGAGCAGTACTTC	CASSLGPGYSYEQYF
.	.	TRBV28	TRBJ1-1	TGTGCCAGCAGTTTATGGGGGGGGTTTGCTTTCTTT	CASSLWGGFAFF
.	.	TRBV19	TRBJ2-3	TGTGCCAGTAAGGGCAGGGGTGCCACAGATACGCAGTATTTT	CASKGRGATDTQYF
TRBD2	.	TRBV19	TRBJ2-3	TGTGCCAGTAGTATCGGGACTAGCGCGTCTCCGCAGTATTTT	CASSIGTSASPQYF
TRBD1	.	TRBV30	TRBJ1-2	TGTGCCTGGAGTGTACCCAGGGGGTCGTTCACCTTC	CAWSVPRGSFTF